This T cell receptor (beta chain) was retrieved from a study of blood T cell repertoires in COVID-19. Here immunoSEQ multiplex PCR was the method, and the copy in TCRdb shows in-frame clones only, minus some. This sample has about 160,000 clones; roughly 80% occur once, and the top ten carry around 2.7%. V dropped 10 bases and J dropped 3 bases, with 27 bases sitting between them. The CDR3 extends over 18 amino acids. The germline V gene encodes CDR1 WNHNN and CDR2 SYGVQD (reference sequence). The receptor comes from a man between 65 and 85 years old with acute or convalescent COVID-19. V gene TRBV10-1 combines with J gene TRBJ2-2; the D gene is possibly TRBD2 (6 bases). The sample comprised peripheral blood. CDR3 coding DNA: TGCGCCATCCCCACTGCGGGGCAGGGAATAAGGGACACCGGGGAGCTGTTTTTT. Protein product: CAIPTAGQGIRDTGELFF.